The clone carrying this T cell receptor beta chain appeared once. The sample belongs to a study of blood T cell repertoires in COVID-19. Looking at the study overall: The United States, Italy and Spain supplied acute and convalescent COVID-19 samples.

V was pared by 5 bases and J by 2 bases, with 2 bases of the junction left unmatched. This CDR3 is built from 14 residues. Germline V gene lookup returns CDR1 MNHEY and CDR2 SVGAGI. Under the authors' procedure: Reference gene primers were amplified, and this amplification served to estimate nucleated cell counts. TCRdb's table, derived via immunoSEQ multiplex PCR, lists solely in-frame clones and lacks some. V, J and clone size are those of that table, while D and trimming were read from the DNA. The data contain under 250,000 clones, 80% to 90% of them singletons. The clonotype originates from a woman aged 50 to 60 with active or convalescent COVID-19. The sequenced sample was peripheral blood. The chain recombines TRBV6-5 with TRBJ1-4, with TRBD1 matching over 7 bases. CDR3 protein: CASSTGDTNEKLFF. The DNA for the CDR3 is TGTGCCAGCAGTACAGGGGACACTAATGAAAAACTGTTTTTT.